Shown below are 25 T cell receptor beta chains from a single sample sequenced in a study of blood T cell repertoires in COVID-19. The table came from immunoSEQ multiplex PCR; TCRdb's copy has only in-frame clones and leaves some out. The sample carries some 390,000 clones, around 90% recorded once. The material sequenced was peripheral blood. All receptors come from a human donor in a cohort sampled during active COVID-19.

This chain connects TRBV4-1 to TRBJ2-1; 13 positions match TRBD2. Germline V gives CDR1 MGHRA, CDR2 YSYEKL. V shed 3 bases, J shed 6 bases, and the junction held 5 bases outside the gene matches. The CDR3 has 16 amino acids. The chain's CDR3 is CASSQGGLAGRNEQFF. The CDR3, as DNA: TGCGCCAGCAGCCAGGGGGGACTAGCGGGACGCAATGAGCAGTTCTTC.

By proportion, this clone is medium-sized (0.01 to 0.1%). The V call is TRBV2, the J call TRBJ1-3; 9 positions agree with TRBD1. Losses at the gene ends were 9 bases for V and 0 bases for J; bases not matched to a gene: 6. The CDR3 runs 15 residues. CDR1 and CDR2 (germline): SNHLY, FYNNEI. The CDR3 loop is CARGQGLHSGNTIYF. The CDR3 DNA is TGTGCCAGAGGACAGGGGCTACACTCTGGAAACACCATATATTTT. Looking up the rest from reference TRBV2 and TRBJ1-3 gives the full variable domain: EPEVTQTPSHQVTQMGQEVILRCVPISNHLYFYWYRQILGQKVEFLVSFYNNEISEKSEIFDDQFSVERPDGSNFTLKIRSTKLEDSAMYFCARGQGLHSGNTIYFGEGSWLTVV.

V is TRBV19 and J is TRBJ1-5; no clear D gene. This CDR3 has 16 residues. Germline loops: CDR1 LNHDA, CDR2 SQIVND (reference sequence). V dropped 5 bases and J dropped 7 bases, with 21 bases sitting between them. Here the CDR3 DNA reads TGTGCCAGTAGTGAATTTACGGCGGCAGTTTACCAGCCCCAGCATTTT. Translated: CASSEFTAAVYQPQHF.

This chain joins TRBV21-1 and TRBJ2-1; the DNA was not compared with TRBD2, the D call given in the table. TRBV21-1 is an annotated pseudogene. CDR3 length: 15 residues. CDR3 sequence (DNA): TGTGCCAGCGAACGGGGGGACCTCTCCTACAATGAGCAGTTCTTC. It translates to CASERGDLSYNEQFF.

The chain combines TRBV7-2 with TRBJ2-7; 7 nucleotides match TRBD1. Germline lookup yields CDR1 SGHTA and CDR2 FQGNSA. V shed 5 bases, J shed 3 bases, and the junction held 16 bases outside the gene matches. The CDR3 contains 17 residues. The CDR3 loop reads CASSPHIGQVLNYEQYF. For the CDR3, the DNA is TGTGCCAGCAGCCCCCACATCGGACAGGTTTTAAACTACGAGCAGTACTTC. Together with reference TRBV7-2 and TRBJ2-7, the CDR3 gives the full variable domain: GAGVSQSPSNKVTEKGKDVELRCDPISGHTALYWYRQSLGQGLEFLIYFQGNSAPDKSGLPSDRFSAERTGGSVSTLTIQRTQQEDSAVYLCASSPHIGQVLNYEQYFGPGTRLTVT.

CDR3 DNA: TGTGCCAGCAGTGATCCGGGGAGGCCTAACTATGGCTACACCTTC. Encoded protein: CASSDPGRPNYGYTF. V and J are TRBV2 and TRBJ1-2; D ambiguous. Germline CDR1 reads SNHLY; CDR2 reads FYNNEI. The CDR3 totals 15 residues. Trimming took 3 bases from V and 0 from J, leaving 11 bases between them.

This chain connects TRBV19 to TRBJ1-2; D is undetermined. CDR1 and CDR2 (germline): LNHDA, SQIVND (reference sequence). The V end was cut by 0 bases, the J end by 4 bases, with 15 bases between. The CDR3 length is 16 residues. The CDR3: CASSIDRRGTLYGYTF. The CDR3 region has the DNA TGTGCCAGTAGTATAGATAGACGAGGAACCCTCTATGGCTACACCTTC.

This clone was counted many times. Other nucleotide sequences from this sample produce the same CDR3. This rearrangement joins TRBV30 to TRBJ2-2; TRBD2 matches at 10 bases. This CDR3 contains 16 residues. Germline V CDR1 and CDR2: GTSNPN, SVGIG (reference sequence). V dropped 2 bases and J dropped 0; count of bases not matched to a gene: 3. This CDR3 reads CAWSRTSGANTGELFF. In DNA form, the CDR3 reads TGTGCCTGGAGTAGGACTAGCGGCGCGAACACCGGGGAGCTGTTTTTT.

This chain links TRBV19 with TRBJ2-1; D may be TRBD1 (6 bases). V was trimmed by 6 bases and J by 0 bases, leaving 12 bases between them. The CDR3 sequence is 15 residues long. In germline, CDR1 is LNHDA, CDR2 SQIVND (reference sequence). The CDR3 loop is CASRRDRTSYNEQFF. The CDR3 DNA follows: TGTGCCAGTAGACGAGACAGGACCTCCTACAATGAGCAGTTCTTC.

About this clone: One junction end disagrees with the germline gene, perhaps due to a read error. The rearrangement joins TRBV4-1 to TRBJ1-2; D perhaps matches TRBD1 (6 bases). Germline V lookup: CDR1 MGHRA, CDR2 YSYEKL. This CDR3 is 17 amino acids long. Here the CDR3 DNA reads TGCGCCAGCAGCCAAGATCTAGGCGGGGGGCGGTACTACGGCTACACCTTC. Protein sequence: CASSQDLGGGRYYGYTF.

This chain joins TRBV19 and TRBJ2-7, with 7 positions matching TRBD1. With 7 bases clipped from V and 2 bases from J, the junction kept 8 bases outside the gene matches. The CDR3 covers 14 residues. Germline values: CDR1 LNHDA, CDR2 SQIVND (reference sequence). CDR3 sequence (DNA): TGTGCCAGTACCACCCGGGACAGACCCTACGAGCAGTACTTC. Residues: CASTTRDRPYEQYF.

This chain's CDR3 is CASSVEGANTEAFF. CDR3 nucleotides: TGTGCCAGCAGCGTAGAGGGGGCCAACACTGAAGCTTTCTTT. This chain links TRBV9 with TRBJ1-1; 7 positions agree with TRBD1. CDR3 length: 14 amino acids. Looked up from germline, CDR1 is SGDLS and CDR2 is YYNGEE. With 0 bases clipped from V and 2 bases from J, the junction kept 1 base outside the gene matches.

This clone was seen once. V is TRBV7-2 and J is TRBJ1-2; D is unresolved. The V end was cut by 0 bases, the J end by 4 bases, with 6 bases between. The CDR3 extends over 13 amino acids. Germline assignment: CDR1 SGHTA and CDR2 FQGNSA. Here the CDR3 reads CASSLARVYGYTF. In DNA form, the CDR3 reads TGTGCCAGCAGCTTAGCCCGGGTCTATGGCTACACCTTC.

CDR3 nucleotide sequence: TGTGCCAGCAGTGACCTGACAGGGTTGGGAGTCGGAGCTAACTATGGCTACACCTTC. It specifies CASSDLTGLGVGANYGYTF. The gene calls are TRBV2 and TRBJ1-2; 7 bases map to TRBD1. The V gene's germline CDR1 is SNHLY and CDR2 FYNNEI. The CDR3 covers 19 residues. The V segment lost 3 bases and the J segment 0 bases; nucleotides outside the gene matches: 16. Combining the CDR3 with reference TRBV2 and TRBJ1-2 gives the whole variable domain EPEVTQTPSHQVTQMGQEVILRCVPISNHLYFYWYRQILGQKVEFLVSFYNNEISEKSEIFDDQFSVERPDGSNFTLKIRSTKLEDSAMYFCASSDLTGLGVGANYGYTFGSGTRLTVV.

The chain uses TRBV7-8 and TRBJ1-4; 8 nucleotides align to TRBD1. The CDR3 is made up of 16 amino acids. Germline trimming cut 5 bases from V and 7 bases from J; bases unmatched to any gene: 12. Germline-derived CDR1 and CDR2 are SGHVS and FQNEAQ. The CDR3 region has the DNA TGTGCCAGCAGCCTACTACAGGGGGAGGTTGGTGAAAAACTGTTTTTT. The encoded protein is CASSLLQGEVGEKLFF.

The chain carries TRBV10-3 and TRBJ1-5; D not resolved. The CDR3 length is 16 residues. Germline CDR1 ENHRY, CDR2 SYGVKD. Trimming pared 0 bases from V and 0 bases from J, leaving 9 bases between. For the CDR3, the DNA is TGTGCCATCAGTGAGTCATTGACTCATAGCAATCAGCCCCAGCATTTT. Its protein product is CAISESLTHSNQPQHF.

The chain is built from TRBV19 and TRBJ1-6; no clear D. V was trimmed by 5 bases and J by 9 bases, leaving 23 bases between them. The germline V gene encodes CDR1 LNHDA and CDR2 SQIVND (reference sequence). The CDR3 is 17 amino acids. The CDR3 here is CASSLYRDPQTGSPLHF. CDR3 in DNA: TGTGCCAGTAGTTTGTACCGGGATCCTCAAACGGGTTCACCCCTCCACTTT. The whole variable domain, remainder taken from reference TRBV19 and TRBJ1-6, is DGGITQSPKYLFRKEGQNVTLSCEQNLNHDAMYWYRQDPGQGLRLIYYSQIVNDFQKGDIAEGYSVSREKKESFPLTVTSAQKNPTAFYLCASSLYRDPQTGSPLHFGNGTRLTVT.

The genes are TRBV3-1 (or the pseudogene TRBV3-2) and TRBJ2-5; 11 bases map to TRBD2. CDR1 and CDR2 from the germline V gene are LGHDT and YNNKEL (reference sequence). The CDR3 sequence is 17 residues long. Germline trimming cut 4 bases from V and 0 bases from J; bases unmatched to any gene: 7. CDR3 protein: CASSRLTSGEYQETQYF. For the CDR3, the DNA is TGTGCCAGCAGCCGGCTGACTAGCGGGGAGTACCAAGAGACCCAGTACTTC.

In its sample, this clone was seen once. The rearrangement joins TRBV13 to TRBJ2-2, with TRBD2 matching 9 bases. Germline values: CDR1 PRHDT, CDR2 FYEKMQ (reference sequence). With V trimmed by 4 bases and J by 3 bases, 6 bases remained unmatched. The CDR3 contains 16 residues. CDR3 amino acids: CASSSSQREDTGELFF. DNA for the CDR3: TGTGCCAGCAGCTCCTCCCAGCGGGAGGACACCGGGGAGCTGTTTTTT. The full variable domain, with the rest looked up from reference TRBV13 and TRBJ2-2, is AAGVIQSPRHLIKEKRETATLKCYPIPRHDTVYWYQQGPGQDPQFLISFYEKMQSDKGSIPDRFSAQQFSDYHSELNMSSLELGDSALYFCASSSSQREDTGELFFGEGSRLTVL.

The rearrangement links TRBV27 to TRBJ2-3, with D perhaps matching TRBD2 (5 bases). Trimming shortened V by 2 bases and J by 2 bases, and 11 bases separated the two germline ends. The CDR3 covers 15 residues. CDR1 and CDR2 (germline): MNHEY, SMNVEV (reference sequence). CDR3 DNA sequence: TGTGCCAGCAGTTTAGGAGGTAGCACCACAGATACGCAGTATTTT. Its translation is CASSLGGSTTDTQYF.

The chain uses TRBV28 and TRBJ1-1; 8 nucleotides agree with TRBD1. Germline V gene lookup returns CDR1 MDHEN and CDR2 SYDVKM. Trimming cost V 4 bases and J 5 bases; bases outside gene matches: 9. There are 15 residues in the CDR3. The CDR3 sequence: CASSSPGQATTEAFF. The DNA for the CDR3 is TGTGCCAGCAGTTCTCCGGGACAGGCAACTACTGAAGCTTTCTTT.

This chain joins TRBV3-1 (or the pseudogene TRBV3-2) and TRBJ1-4, with 10 bases that match TRBD1. Germline CDR1 is LGHDT and CDR2 is YNNKEL (reference sequence). Germline trimming cut 3 bases from V and 11 bases from J; bases unmatched to any gene: 9. CDR3 length: 15 amino acids. DNA of the CDR3: TGTGCCAGCAGCCAGAAGGACAGGGGGTGGGACAAACTGTTTTTT. Translation: CASSQKDRGWDKLFF.

The count of this clone is one. V is TRBV9 and J is TRBJ2-2; 8 bases match TRBD1. Trimming at V came to 3 bases and at J to 7 bases, leaving 11 bases not matched to a gene. The CDR3 is 16 residues long. CDR1 SGDLS and CDR2 YYNGEE come from the germline V gene. The CDR3 sequence: CASSAGTGRRNGELFF. The CDR3 DNA follows: TGTGCCAGCAGCGCAGGGACAGGACGGCGAAACGGGGAGCTGTTTTTT.

The genes are TRBV9 and TRBJ2-1; TRBD2 matches at 13 bases. Trimming at V came to 0 bases and at J to 0 bases, leaving 0 bases not matched to a gene. Germline CDR1 is SGDLS and CDR2 is YYNGEE. The CDR3 has 17 residues. CDR3 coding DNA: TGTGCCAGCAGCGTAGGACTAGCGGGGGGCTCCTACAATGAGCAGTTCTTC. Its protein is CASSVGLAGGSYNEQFF.

The chain carries TRBV2 and TRBJ1-4; 7 nucleotides match TRBD1. The V and J ends lost 8 bases and 4 bases, in that order; junction bases with no gene match: 7. Germline CDR1 reads SNHLY; CDR2 reads FYNNEI. The CDR3 sequence is 14 residues long. The CDR3 DNA reads TGTGCCAGCGAGGGGACAGTAATTAATGAAAAACTGTTTTTT. Protein sequence: CASEGTVINEKLFF. Looking up the rest from reference TRBV2 and TRBJ1-4 gives the full variable domain: EPEVTQTPSHQVTQMGQEVILRCVPISNHLYFYWYRQILGQKVEFLVSFYNNEISEKSEIFDDQFSVERPDGSNFTLKIRSTKLEDSAMYFCASEGTVINEKLFFGSGTQLSVL.